This T cell receptor (beta chain) was obtained from a study of blood T cell repertoires in COVID-19. Study information: COVID-19 samples collected from the United States, Italy and Spain covered acute and convalescent phases.

Authors' processing steps: The assay estimated nucleated cells by amplifying reference gene primers. Profiled with immunoSEQ multiplex PCR; TCRdb holds only in-frame clones, not every one. The V and J calls and clone size come from that table; D and trimming were worked out from the DNA. The sample holds 380,000 or so clones, 88% seen once. Enrollees, about 18 to 90 years old, lived in 24 US areas. Material: PBMCs or T cells enriched from blood (not recorded which). The receptor comes from a woman aged 40 to 49 with acute COVID-19.

The CDR3 is CASSLGTGDRGYTF. The CDR3 bases are TGTGCCAGCAGCTTAGGGACAGGGGATCGTGGCTACACCTTC. The J gene is TRBJ1-2, the V gene TRBV7-9, with 9 bases that match TRBD1. Looked up from germline, CDR1 is SEHNR and CDR2 is FQNEAQ (reference sequence). Trimming removed 1 base from V and 7 bases from J; junction bases left unmatched: 4. The CDR3 extends over 14 amino acids.